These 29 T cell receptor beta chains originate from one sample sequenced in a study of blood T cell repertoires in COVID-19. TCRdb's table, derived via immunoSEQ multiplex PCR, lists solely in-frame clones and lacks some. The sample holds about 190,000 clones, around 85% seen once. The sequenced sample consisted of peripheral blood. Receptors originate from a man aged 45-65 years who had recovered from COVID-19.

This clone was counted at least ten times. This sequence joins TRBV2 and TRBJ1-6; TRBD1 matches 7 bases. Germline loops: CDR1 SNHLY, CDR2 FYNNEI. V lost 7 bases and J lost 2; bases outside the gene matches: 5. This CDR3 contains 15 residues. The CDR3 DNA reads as TGTGCCAGCACGCAGGGGGTAACCTATAATTCACCCCTCCACTTT. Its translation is CASTQGVTYNSPLHF.

This CDR3 reads CASTGTGAYEQYF. The CDR3 region has the DNA TGTGCCAGTACCGGGACAGGGGCCTACGAGCAGTACTTC. The chain has TRBV19 and TRBJ2-7; 10 bases are shared with TRBD1. Germline trimming cut 7 bases from V and 2 bases from J; bases unmatched to any gene: 2. Germline lookup yields CDR1 LNHDA and CDR2 SQIVND (reference sequence). The CDR3 runs to 13 residues.

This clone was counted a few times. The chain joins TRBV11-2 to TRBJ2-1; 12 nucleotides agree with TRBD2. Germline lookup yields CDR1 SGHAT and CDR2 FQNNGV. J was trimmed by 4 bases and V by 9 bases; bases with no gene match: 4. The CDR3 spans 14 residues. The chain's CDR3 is CASSGTSGYNEQFF. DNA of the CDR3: TGTGCCAGTTCCGGGACTAGCGGGTACAATGAGCAGTTCTTC.

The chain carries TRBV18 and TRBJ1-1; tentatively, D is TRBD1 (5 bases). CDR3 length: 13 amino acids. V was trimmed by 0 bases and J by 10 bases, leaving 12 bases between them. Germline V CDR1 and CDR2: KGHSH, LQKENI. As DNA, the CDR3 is TGTGCCAGCTCACCACCTCATGTGACAGTAGCTTTCTTT. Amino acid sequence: CASSPPHVTVAFF.

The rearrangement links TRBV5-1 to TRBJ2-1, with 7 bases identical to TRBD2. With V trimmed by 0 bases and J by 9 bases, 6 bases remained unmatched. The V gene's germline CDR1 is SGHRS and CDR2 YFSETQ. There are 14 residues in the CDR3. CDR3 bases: TGCGCCAGCAGCTTGGTCGGCGGGAGAGTTGAGCAGTTCTTC. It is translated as CASSLVGGRVEQFF. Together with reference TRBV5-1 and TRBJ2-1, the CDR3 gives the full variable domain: KAGVTQTPRYLIKTRGQQVTLSCSPISGHRSVSWYQQTPGQGLQFLFEYFSETQRNKGNFPGRFSGRQFSNSRSEMNVSTLELGDSALYLCASSLVGGRVEQFFGPGTRLTVL.

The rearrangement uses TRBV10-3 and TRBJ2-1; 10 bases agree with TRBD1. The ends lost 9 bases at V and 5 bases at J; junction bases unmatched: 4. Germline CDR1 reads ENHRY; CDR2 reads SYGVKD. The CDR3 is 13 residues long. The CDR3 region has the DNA TGTGCCATACGGGACAGGGGAAACAATGAGCAGTTCTTC. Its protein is CAIRDRGNNEQFF.

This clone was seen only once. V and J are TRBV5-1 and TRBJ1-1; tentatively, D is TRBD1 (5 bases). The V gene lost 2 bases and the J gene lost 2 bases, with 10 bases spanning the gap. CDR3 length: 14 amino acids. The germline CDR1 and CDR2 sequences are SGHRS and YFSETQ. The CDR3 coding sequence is TGCGCCAGCAGCTTTCGGGGGGATAACACTGAAGCTTTCTTT. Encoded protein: CASSFRGDNTEAFF.

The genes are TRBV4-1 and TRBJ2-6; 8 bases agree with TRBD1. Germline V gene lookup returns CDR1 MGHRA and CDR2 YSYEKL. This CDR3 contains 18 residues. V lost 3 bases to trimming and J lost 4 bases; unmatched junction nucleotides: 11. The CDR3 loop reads CASSQTAGGTSGANVLTF. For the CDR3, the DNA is TGCGCCAGCAGCCAGACAGCAGGGGGCACGTCCGGGGCCAACGTCCTGACTTTC.

The CDR3 sequence is CASHYSPGWSNTGELFF. The CDR3 region has the DNA TGTGCCAGCCACTATTCACCGGGGTGGTCGAACACCGGGGAGCTGTTTTTT. The gene calls are TRBV27 and TRBJ2-2, with D maybe TRBD2 (5 bases). Germline-derived CDR1 and CDR2 are MNHEY and SMNVEV (reference sequence). The CDR3 runs to 17 residues. V lost 8 bases and J lost 0, with 19 bases in between.

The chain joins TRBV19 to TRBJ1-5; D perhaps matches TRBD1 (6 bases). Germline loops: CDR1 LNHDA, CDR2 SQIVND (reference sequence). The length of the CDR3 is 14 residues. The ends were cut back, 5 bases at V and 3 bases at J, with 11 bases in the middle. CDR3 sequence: CASSPRTANQPQHF. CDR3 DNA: TGTGCCAGTAGTCCAAGGACAGCCAATCAGCCCCAGCATTTT.

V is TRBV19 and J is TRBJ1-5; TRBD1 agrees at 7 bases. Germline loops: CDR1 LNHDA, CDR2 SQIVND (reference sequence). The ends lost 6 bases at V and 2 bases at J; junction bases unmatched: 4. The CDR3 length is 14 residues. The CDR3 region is CASSQGGGNQPQHF. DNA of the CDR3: TGTGCCAGTAGCCAAGGGGGCGGCAATCAGCCCCAGCATTTT. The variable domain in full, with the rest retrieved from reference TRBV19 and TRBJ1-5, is DGGITQSPKYLFRKEGQNVTLSCEQNLNHDAMYWYRQDPGQGLRLIYYSQIVNDFQKGDIAEGYSVSREKKESFPLTVTSAQKNPTAFYLCASSQGGGNQPQHFGDGTRLSIL.

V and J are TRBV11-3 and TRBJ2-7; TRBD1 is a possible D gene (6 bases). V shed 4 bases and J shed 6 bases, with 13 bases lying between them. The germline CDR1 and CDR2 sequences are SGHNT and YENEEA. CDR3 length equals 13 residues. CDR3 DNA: TGTGCCAGCAGCTCGGGTACACAGGGCGAGCAGTACTTC. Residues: CASSSGTQGEQYF.

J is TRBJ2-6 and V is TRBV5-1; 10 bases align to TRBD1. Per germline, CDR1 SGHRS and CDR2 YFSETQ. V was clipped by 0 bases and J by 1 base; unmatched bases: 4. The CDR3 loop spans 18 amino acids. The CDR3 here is CASSLARTGGSGANVLTF. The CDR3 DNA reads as TGCGCCAGCAGCTTGGCCCGGACAGGGGGGTCTGGGGCCAACGTCCTGACTTTC.

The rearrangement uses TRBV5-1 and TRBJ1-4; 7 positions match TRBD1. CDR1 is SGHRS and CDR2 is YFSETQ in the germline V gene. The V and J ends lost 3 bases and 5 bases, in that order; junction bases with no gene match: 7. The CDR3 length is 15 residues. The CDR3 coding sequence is TGCGCCAGCAGCTCCGGGACAGTGGGAAATGAAAAACTGTTTTTT. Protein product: CASSSGTVGNEKLFF.

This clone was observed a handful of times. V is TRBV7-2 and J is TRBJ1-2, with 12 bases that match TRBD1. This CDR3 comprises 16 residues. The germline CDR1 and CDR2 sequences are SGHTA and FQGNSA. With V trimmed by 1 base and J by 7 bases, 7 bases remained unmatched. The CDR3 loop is CASSLGVGTGGGGYTF. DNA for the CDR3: TGTGCCAGCAGCTTAGGGGTAGGGACAGGGGGCGGTGGCTACACCTTC.

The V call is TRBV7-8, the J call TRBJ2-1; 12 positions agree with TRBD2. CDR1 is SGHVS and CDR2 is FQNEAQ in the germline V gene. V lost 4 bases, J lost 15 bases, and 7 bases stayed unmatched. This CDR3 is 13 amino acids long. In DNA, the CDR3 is TGTGCCAGCAGCTCCTGGACTAGCGGGAATGGGTTCTTC. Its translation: CASSSWTSGNGFF.

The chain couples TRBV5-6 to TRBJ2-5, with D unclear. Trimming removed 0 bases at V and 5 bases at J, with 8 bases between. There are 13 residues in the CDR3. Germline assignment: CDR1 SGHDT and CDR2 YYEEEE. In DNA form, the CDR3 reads TGTGCCAGCAGCTTGGCCAGGTGGGAGACCCAGTACTTC. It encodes CASSLARWETQYF.

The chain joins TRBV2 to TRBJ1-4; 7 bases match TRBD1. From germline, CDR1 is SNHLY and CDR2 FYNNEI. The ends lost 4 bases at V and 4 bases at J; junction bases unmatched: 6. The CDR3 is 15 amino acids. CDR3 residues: CASSGGQKDNEKLFF. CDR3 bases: TGTGCCAGCAGTGGGGGACAGAAGGATAATGAAAAACTGTTTTTT.

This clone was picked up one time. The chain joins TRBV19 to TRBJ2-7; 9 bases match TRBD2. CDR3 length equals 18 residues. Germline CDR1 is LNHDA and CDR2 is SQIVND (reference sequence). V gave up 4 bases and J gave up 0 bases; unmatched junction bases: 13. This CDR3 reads CASSTVGVATSGSYEQYF. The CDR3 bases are TGTGCCAGTAGTACGGTCGGGGTTGCGACTAGCGGCTCCTACGAGCAGTACTTC. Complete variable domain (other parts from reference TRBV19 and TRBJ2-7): DGGITQSPKYLFRKEGQNVTLSCEQNLNHDAMYWYRQDPGQGLRLIYYSQIVNDFQKGDIAEGYSVSREKKESFPLTVTSAQKNPTAFYLCASSTVGVATSGSYEQYFGPGTRLTVT.

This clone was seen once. The DNA for the CDR3 is TGTGCCAGCAGTCCAAGGGGGCAGGGGATCGCTGAAGCTTTCTTT. Translated: CASSPRGQGIAEAFF. V usage is TRBV6-5 and J usage is TRBJ1-1, with 7 bases fitting TRBD1. J gave up 6 bases and V 5 bases, and 12 bases lay outside the gene matches. CDR1 is MNHEY and CDR2 is SVGAGI in the germline V gene. CDR3 length: 15 amino acids.

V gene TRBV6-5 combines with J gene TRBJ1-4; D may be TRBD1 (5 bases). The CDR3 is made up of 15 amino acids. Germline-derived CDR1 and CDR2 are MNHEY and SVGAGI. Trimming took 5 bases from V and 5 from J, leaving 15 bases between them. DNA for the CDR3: TGTGCCAGCAGTCCCCGAGGGGAGGAGAATGAAAAACTGTTTTTT. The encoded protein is CASSPRGEENEKLFF.

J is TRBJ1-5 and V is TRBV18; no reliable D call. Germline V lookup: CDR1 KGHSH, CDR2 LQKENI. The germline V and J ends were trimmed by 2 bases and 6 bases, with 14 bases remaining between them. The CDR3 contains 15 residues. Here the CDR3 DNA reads TGTGCCAGCTCACCAATCTTTCTTCTAGGTCAGCCCCAGCATTTT. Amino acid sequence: CASSPIFLLGQPQHF.

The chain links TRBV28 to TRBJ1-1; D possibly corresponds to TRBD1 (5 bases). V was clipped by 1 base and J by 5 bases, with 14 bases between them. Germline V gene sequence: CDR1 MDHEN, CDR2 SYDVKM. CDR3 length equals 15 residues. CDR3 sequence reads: CASSLSMGEGTEAFF. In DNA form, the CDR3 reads TGTGCCAGCAGTTTATCCATGGGGGAGGGAACTGAAGCTTTCTTT.

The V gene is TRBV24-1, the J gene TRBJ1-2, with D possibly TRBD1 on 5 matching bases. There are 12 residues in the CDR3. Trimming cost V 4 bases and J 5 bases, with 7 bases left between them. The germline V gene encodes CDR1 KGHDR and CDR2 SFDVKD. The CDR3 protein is CATSESGYGYTF. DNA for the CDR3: TGTGCCACCAGTGAGTCAGGGTATGGCTACACCTTC.

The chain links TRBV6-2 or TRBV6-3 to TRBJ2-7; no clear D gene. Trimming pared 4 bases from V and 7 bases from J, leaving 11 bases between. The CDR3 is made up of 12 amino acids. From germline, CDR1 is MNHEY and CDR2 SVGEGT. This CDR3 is CASSFGVGEQYF. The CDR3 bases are TGTGCCAGCAGTTTCGGAGTAGGTGAGCAGTACTTC.

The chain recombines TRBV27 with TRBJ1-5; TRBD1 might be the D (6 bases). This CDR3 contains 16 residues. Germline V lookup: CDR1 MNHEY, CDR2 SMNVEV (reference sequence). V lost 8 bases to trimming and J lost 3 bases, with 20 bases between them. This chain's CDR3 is CASQPNRVVDNQPQHF. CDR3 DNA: TGTGCCAGCCAACCTAACAGGGTTGTTGACAATCAGCCCCAGCATTTT.

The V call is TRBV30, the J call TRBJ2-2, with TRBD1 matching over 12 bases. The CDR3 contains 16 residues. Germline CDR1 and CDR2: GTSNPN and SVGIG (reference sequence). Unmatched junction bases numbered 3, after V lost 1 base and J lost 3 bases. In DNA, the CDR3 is TGTGCCTGGAGTGGCGGGACAGGGGGCCACACCGGGGAGCTGTTTTTT. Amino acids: CAWSGGTGGHTGELFF.

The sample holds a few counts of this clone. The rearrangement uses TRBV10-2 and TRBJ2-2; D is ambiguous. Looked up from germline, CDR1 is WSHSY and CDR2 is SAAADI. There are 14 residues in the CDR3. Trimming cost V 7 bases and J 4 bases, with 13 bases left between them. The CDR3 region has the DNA TGCGCCAGCACCAATATGGCCACCACCGGGGAGCTGTTTTTT. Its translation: CASTNMATTGELFF.

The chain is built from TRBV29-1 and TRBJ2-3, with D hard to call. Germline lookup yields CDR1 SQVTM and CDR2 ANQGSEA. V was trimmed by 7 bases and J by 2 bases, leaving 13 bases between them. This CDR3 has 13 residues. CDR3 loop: CSARRSDTDTQYF. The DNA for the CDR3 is TGCAGCGCCCGTCGGAGCGACACAGATACGCAGTATTTT.